This TCR beta chain was profiled in a study of blood T cell repertoires in COVID-19. Background on the study: The origin of the acute and convalescent COVID-19 samples was the United States, Italy and Spain. T cells, B-cell-depleted T cells, or PBMCs supplied cDNA or gDNA.

The CDR3 is made up of 14 amino acids. In germline, CDR1 is MDHEN, CDR2 SYDVKM. V was clipped by 5 bases and J by 2 bases, with 12 bases between them. As handled by the study authors: Reference gene primer amplification gave estimated nucleated cell counts. Repertoires were generated with immunoSEQ multiplex PCR, while TCRdb's copy carries only in-frame clones and drops some. V and J calls plus clone size are reproduced from that table; the DNA served to infer D and trimming. The sample shows about 190,000 clones, about nine tenths of them seen only once. This clone was seen only once. The material sequenced was peripheral blood. This receptor was identified in a man aged 25 to 40 with acute or convalescent COVID-19. The rearrangement uses TRBV28 and TRBJ2-5; tentatively, D is TRBD1 (5 bases). Here the CDR3 DNA reads TGTGCCAGCAGTCCATTCCGACAGCAAGAGACCCAGTACTTC. It specifies CASSPFRQQETQYF. Filled out from reference TRBV28 and TRBJ2-5, the complete variable domain reads DVKVTQSSRYLVKRTGEKVFLECVQDMDHENMFWYRQDPGLGLRLIYFSYDVKMKEKGDIPEGYSVSREKKERFSLILESASTNQTSMYLCASSPFRQQETQYFGPGTRLLVL.